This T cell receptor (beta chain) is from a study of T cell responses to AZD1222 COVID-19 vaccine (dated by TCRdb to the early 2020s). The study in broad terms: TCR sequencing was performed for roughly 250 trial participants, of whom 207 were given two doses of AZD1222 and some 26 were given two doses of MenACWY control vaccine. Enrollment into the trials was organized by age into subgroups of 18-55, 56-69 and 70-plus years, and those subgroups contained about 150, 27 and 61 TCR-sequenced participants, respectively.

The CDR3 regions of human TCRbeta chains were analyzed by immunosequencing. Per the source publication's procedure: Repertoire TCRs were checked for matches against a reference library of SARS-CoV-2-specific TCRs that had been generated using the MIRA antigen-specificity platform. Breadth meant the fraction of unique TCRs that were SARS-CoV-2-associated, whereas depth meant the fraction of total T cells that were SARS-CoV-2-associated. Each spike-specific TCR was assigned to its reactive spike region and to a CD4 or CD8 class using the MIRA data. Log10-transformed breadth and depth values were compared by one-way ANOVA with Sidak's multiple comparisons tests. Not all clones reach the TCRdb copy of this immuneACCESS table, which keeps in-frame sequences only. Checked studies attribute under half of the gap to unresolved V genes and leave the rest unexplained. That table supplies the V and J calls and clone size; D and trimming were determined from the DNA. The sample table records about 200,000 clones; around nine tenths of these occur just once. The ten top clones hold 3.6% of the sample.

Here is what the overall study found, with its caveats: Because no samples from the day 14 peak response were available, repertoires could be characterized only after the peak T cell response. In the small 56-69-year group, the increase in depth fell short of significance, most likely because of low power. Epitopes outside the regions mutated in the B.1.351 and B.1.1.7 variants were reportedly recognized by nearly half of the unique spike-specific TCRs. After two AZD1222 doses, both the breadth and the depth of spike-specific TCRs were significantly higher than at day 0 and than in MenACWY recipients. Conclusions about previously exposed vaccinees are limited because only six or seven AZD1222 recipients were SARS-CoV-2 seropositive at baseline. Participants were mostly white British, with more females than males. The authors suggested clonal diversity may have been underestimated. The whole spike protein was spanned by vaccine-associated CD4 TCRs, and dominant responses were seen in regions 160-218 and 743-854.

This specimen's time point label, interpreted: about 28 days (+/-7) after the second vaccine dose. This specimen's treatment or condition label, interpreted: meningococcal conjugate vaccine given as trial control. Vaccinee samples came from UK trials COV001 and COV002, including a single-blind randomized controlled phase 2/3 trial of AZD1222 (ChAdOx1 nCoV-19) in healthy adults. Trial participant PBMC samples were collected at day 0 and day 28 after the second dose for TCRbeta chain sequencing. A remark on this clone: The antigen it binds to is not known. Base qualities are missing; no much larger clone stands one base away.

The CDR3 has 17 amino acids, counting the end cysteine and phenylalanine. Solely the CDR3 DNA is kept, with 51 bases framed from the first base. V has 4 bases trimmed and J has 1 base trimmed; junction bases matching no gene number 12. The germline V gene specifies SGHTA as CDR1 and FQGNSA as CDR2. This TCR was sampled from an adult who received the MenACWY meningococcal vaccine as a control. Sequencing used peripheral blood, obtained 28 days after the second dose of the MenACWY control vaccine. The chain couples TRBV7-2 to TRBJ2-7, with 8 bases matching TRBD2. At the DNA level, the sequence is TGTGCCAGCAGCTCTTCCTCGGGACTAGGAGCGTCCTACGAGCAGTACTTC. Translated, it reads CASSSSSGLGASYEQYF.